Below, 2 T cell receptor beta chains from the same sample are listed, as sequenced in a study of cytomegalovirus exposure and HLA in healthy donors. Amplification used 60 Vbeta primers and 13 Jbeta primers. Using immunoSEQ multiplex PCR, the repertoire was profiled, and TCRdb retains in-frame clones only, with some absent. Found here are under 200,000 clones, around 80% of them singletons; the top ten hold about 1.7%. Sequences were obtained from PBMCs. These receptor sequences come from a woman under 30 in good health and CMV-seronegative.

The CDR3 sequence is CASSTPGTRDAPLHF. The DNA for the CDR3 is TGTGCCAGCAGCACCCCCGGGACTAGAGATGCCCCCCTCCACTTT. The chain has TRBV9 and TRBJ1-6; perhaps TRBD1 as D (5 bases). CDR1 SGDLS and CDR2 YYNGEE come from the germline V gene. The ends were cut back, 4 bases at V and 13 bases at J, with 21 bases in the middle. The CDR3 extends over 15 amino acids.

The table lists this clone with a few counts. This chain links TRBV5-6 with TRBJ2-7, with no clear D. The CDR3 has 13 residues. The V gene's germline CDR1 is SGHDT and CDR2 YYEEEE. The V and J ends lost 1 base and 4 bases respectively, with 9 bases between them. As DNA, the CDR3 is TGTGCCAGCAGCTTGAAACCCGGGTACGAGCAGTACGTC. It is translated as CASSLKPGYEQYV.